The 25 T cell receptor beta chains reported below all come from one sample, sequenced in a study of blood T cell repertoires in COVID-19. Measured with immunoSEQ multiplex PCR; TCRdb has only the in-frame clones, and not every one. The table has over 70,000 clones, roughly four fifths seen once; the top ten hold around 9.3%. The sequenced sample was peripheral blood. The receptors were sampled from a man between 60 and 75 years old with acute or convalescent COVID-19.

This chain joins TRBV19 and TRBJ1-1, with TRBD1 matching over 7 bases. V shed 10 bases and J 3 bases; nucleotides not matched to a gene: 8. This CDR3 has 13 amino acids. Germline CDR1 reads LNHDA; CDR2 reads SQIVND (reference sequence). CDR3 residues: CATQTGVYTEAFF. The CDR3 nucleotides are TGTGCCACCCAAACAGGGGTTTACACTGAAGCTTTCTTT.

This clone was seen a single time. The rearrangement joins TRBV2 to TRBJ1-5; 9 bases map to TRBD1. The germline V gene encodes CDR1 SNHLY and CDR2 FYNNEI. The CDR3 has 16 amino acids. The V gene end was trimmed by 0 bases and the J gene end by 6 bases; junction bases not matched to a gene: 6. CDR3 sequence: CASSEADRGGAQPQHF. CDR3 bases: TGTGCCAGCAGTGAAGCGGACAGGGGAGGCGCTCAGCCCCAGCATTTT.

CDR3 in DNA: TGTGCCAGCAGCTCTAGTCGGCAGACCGGAGGGGAAAAACTGTTTTTT. Its protein is CASSSSRQTGGEKLFF. The chain carries TRBV7-8 and TRBJ1-4; no clear D gene. Germline V gene sequence: CDR1 SGHVS, CDR2 FQNEAQ. This CDR3 comprises 16 residues. Trimming pared 4 bases from V and 8 bases from J, leaving 20 bases between.

The chain is built from TRBV7-8 and TRBJ1-5, with D maybe TRBD1 (5 bases). The CDR3 spans 15 residues. The germline V gene encodes CDR1 SGHVS and CDR2 FQNEAQ. Trimming cost V 4 bases and J 4 bases, with 14 bases left between them. CDR3 nucleotides: TGTGCCAGCAGCTCAACGCTGCAGGGTAATCAGCCCCAGCATTTT. Its translation: CASSSTLQGNQPQHF.

As concerns this clone: Other nucleotide sequences in the sample specify the same CDR3. This chain uses TRBV28 with TRBJ2-6; a possible D gene is TRBD2 (5 bases). With 6 bases removed from V and 1 base from J, the gap between germline ends came to 7 bases. CDR1 is MDHEN and CDR2 is SYDVKM in the germline V gene. The CDR3 has 14 amino acids. The CDR3 sequence: CASRGRSGANVLTF. CDR3 nucleotide sequence: TGTGCCAGCAGGGGGAGATCTGGGGCCAACGTCCTGACTTTC.

The V and J genes are TRBV19 and TRBJ2-1; D not resolved. The CDR3 spans 13 residues. Germline V gene sequence: CDR1 LNHDA, CDR2 SQIVND (reference sequence). Trimming took off 7 bases at V and 6 bases at J, with 13 bases between the two ends. The CDR3 loop reads CASTPPQRNEQFF. DNA of the CDR3: TGTGCCAGTACCCCCCCCCAGCGCAATGAGCAGTTCTTC.

The V gene is TRBV6-7, the J gene TRBJ2-1; 8 bases align to TRBD2. TRBV6-7 is identified as an open reading frame with a role that is uncertain. The junction had 5 bases not matched to a gene; V was cut back by 4 bases and J by 0 bases. The CDR3 has 16 residues. CDR3 region: CASSCLSGSSYNEQFF. The CDR3 DNA reads TGTGCCAGCAGTTGCCTCAGCGGGAGCTCCTACAATGAGCAGTTCTTC.

The chain recombines TRBV4-3 with TRBJ1-2, with a tentative D call TRBD1 (5 bases). The ends were cut back, 0 bases at V and 3 bases at J, with 8 bases in the middle. There are 14 residues in the CDR3. The V gene's germline CDR1 is LGHNA and CDR2 YSLEER. In DNA, the CDR3 is TGCGCCAGCAGCCAAGACGACAGCCACTATGGCTACACCTTC. This translates into CASSQDDSHYGYTF.

This chain links TRBV12-3 or TRBV12-4 with TRBJ1-1, with D possibly being TRBD1 (5 bases). Trimming took off 6 bases at V and 1 base at J, with 9 bases between the two ends. The CDR3 is 13 residues long. As DNA, the CDR3 is TGTGCCAGCAGGGGGGGATGGAACACTGAAGCTTTCTTT. Its translation is CASRGGWNTEAFF.

The V gene is TRBV20-1, the J gene TRBJ2-7, with D hard to call. Germline CDR1 and CDR2: DFQATT and SNEGSKA (reference sequence). The CDR3 runs to 10 residues. The ends were cut back, 5 bases at V and 1 base at J, with 3 bases in the middle. The CDR3 DNA is TGCAGTGCTCAATCCTACGAGCAGTACTTC. It is translated as CSAQSYEQYF.

The DNA of the CDR3 is TGCGCCAGCAGCCAAGTTCAAGCGGGATCCTACAATGAGCAGTTCTTC. As protein: CASSQVQAGSYNEQFF. The rearrangement links TRBV4-3 to TRBJ2-1; the match to TRBD2 covers 7 bases. The germline V gene has CDR1 LGHNA and CDR2 YSLEER. CDR3 length: 16 residues. V lost 1 base to trimming and J lost 1 base; unmatched junction nucleotides: 4.

V is TRBV7-2 and J is TRBJ2-3, with TRBD2 as a possible D gene (6 bases). V shed 5 bases and J shed 0 bases, with 12 bases lying between them. This CDR3 region has 15 residues. CDR1 SGHTA and CDR2 FQGNSA come from the germline V gene. CDR3 loop: CASSPSAGSTDTQYF. As DNA, the CDR3 is TGTGCCAGCAGCCCATCGGCGGGGAGCACAGATACGCAGTATTTT.

This clone was counted between two and nine times. The V and J genes are TRBV11-2 and TRBJ2-1; D might be TRBD2 (7 bases). V lost 1 base, J lost 5 bases, and 12 bases lay in between. CDR3 size: 15 residues. The germline gives CDR1 SGHAT, CDR2 FQNNGV. This CDR3 is CASSLVGGLNNEQFF. The CDR3 nucleotides are TGTGCCAGCAGCTTAGTCGGGGGGCTCAACAATGAGCAGTTCTTC.

J is TRBJ2-2 and V is TRBV27; TRBD2 matches 10 bases. The V segment lost 8 bases and the J segment 7 bases; nucleotides outside the gene matches: 10. The CDR3 extends over 15 amino acids. CDR1 is MNHEY and CDR2 is SMNVEV in the germline V gene (reference sequence). CDR3 sequence: CASPIEREGSGELFF. Written as DNA, the CDR3 is TGTGCCAGCCCAATAGAGCGGGAGGGCAGCGGGGAGCTGTTTTTT.

Here the CDR3 reads CASSQIGPAAGGQNEQFF. For the CDR3, the DNA is TGTGCCAGCAGCCAAATAGGGCCCGCGGCGGGGGGGCAAAATGAGCAGTTCTTC. The genes are TRBV3-1 (or the pseudogene TRBV3-2) and TRBJ2-1, with 9 positions matching TRBD2. The CDR3 length is 18 residues. With V trimmed by 2 bases and J by 7 bases, 15 bases remained unmatched. In germline, CDR1 is LGHDT, CDR2 YNNKEL (reference sequence).

The chain recombines TRBV7-2 with TRBJ2-5; D remains unclear. V was shortened by 5 bases and J by 3 bases, with 19 bases between the two germline ends. Germline values: CDR1 SGHTA, CDR2 FQGNSA. CDR3 length: 16 amino acids. For the CDR3, the DNA is TGTGCCAGCAGCACTCGGCGCGTGGGCCAAAAAGAGACCCAGTACTTC. Translating it yields CASSTRRVGQKETQYF.

This chain's CDR3 is CASSLGVGRGGQTQYF. The CDR3 region has the DNA TGTGCCAGCAGTTTGGGAGTTGGCAGGGGTGGGCAGACCCAGTACTTC. V and J are TRBV28 and TRBJ2-5, with a weak D call TRBD1 (6 bases). The germline V and J ends were trimmed by 3 bases and 6 bases, with 20 bases remaining between them. The germline CDR1 and CDR2 sequences are MDHEN and SYDVKM. The CDR3 sequence is 16 residues long.

The chain couples TRBV3-1 (or the pseudogene TRBV3-2) to TRBJ1-2, with 9 bases identical to TRBD1. Germline V lookup: CDR1 LGHDT, CDR2 YNNKEL (reference sequence). V gave up 5 bases and J gave up 1 base; unmatched junction bases: 2. The CDR3 is 14 amino acids. CDR3 nucleotide sequence: TGTGCCAGCAGCTACAGGGGGCTTAACTATGGCTACACCTTC. Its protein is CASSYRGLNYGYTF.

This clone has just a few counts. V usage is TRBV25-1 and J usage is TRBJ1-2; D remains unclear. The germline V gene encodes CDR1 MGHDK and CDR2 SYGVNS. The CDR3 is 13 amino acids. V gave up 2 bases and J gave up 2 bases, with 6 bases separating them. The CDR3 nucleotides are TGTGCCAGCAGTGAAGCACAGAACTATGGCTACACCTTC. Amino acid sequence: CASSEAQNYGYTF.

This chain links TRBV19 with TRBJ2-7; 7 bases match TRBD1. CDR1 and CDR2 from the germline V gene are LNHDA and SQIVND (reference sequence). This CDR3 is 14 amino acids long. The V segment lost 7 bases and the J segment 4 bases; nucleotides outside the gene matches: 10. The CDR3 bases are TGTGCCAGTAATGGCCGGGACAGCACGTACGAGCAGTACTTC. Its translation: CASNGRDSTYEQYF.

CDR3 protein: CASSISGGIGELFF. In DNA form, the CDR3 reads TGTGCCAGTAGTATATCGGGAGGGATCGGGGAGCTGTTTTTT. V gene TRBV19 combines with J gene TRBJ2-2; 8 positions match TRBD2. The CDR3 loop spans 14 amino acids. The junction had 3 bases not matched to a gene; V was cut back by 2 bases and J by 7 bases. Per germline, CDR1 LNHDA and CDR2 SQIVND (reference sequence). Full variable domain (rest looked up from reference TRBV19 and TRBJ2-2): DGGITQSPKYLFRKEGQNVTLSCEQNLNHDAMYWYRQDPGQGLRLIYYSQIVNDFQKGDIAEGYSVSREKKESFPLTVTSAQKNPTAFYLCASSISGGIGELFFGEGSRLTVL.

The J gene is TRBJ1-3, the V gene TRBV9, with 9 bases that match TRBD1. This CDR3 has 17 amino acids. Germline CDR1 and CDR2: SGDLS and YYNGEE. V was pared by 3 bases and J by 4 bases, with 11 bases of the junction left unmatched. The CDR3 region is CASSGAGTGSRGNTIYF. CDR3 nucleotides: TGTGCCAGCAGCGGTGCCGGGACAGGGTCACGAGGAAACACCATATATTTT. Full variable domain (rest looked up from reference TRBV9 and TRBJ1-3): DSGVTQTPKHLITATGQRVTLRCSPRSGDLSVYWYQQSLDQGLQFLIQYYNGEERAKGNILERFSAQQFPDLHSELNLSSLELGDSALYFCASSGAGTGSRGNTIYFGEGSWLTVV.

This clone appeared a few times. The chain couples TRBV6-1 to TRBJ1-3; D may be TRBD1 (5 bases). The CDR3 covers 17 residues. The germline V gene encodes CDR1 MNHNS and CDR2 SASEGT. V was trimmed by 4 bases and J by 0 bases, leaving 16 bases between them. The CDR3 reads CASSGGGDPRSGNTIYF. Here the CDR3 DNA reads TGTGCCAGCAGTGGCGGGGGGGACCCCCGCTCTGGAAACACCATATATTTT.

This chain links TRBV28 with TRBJ2-7, with 12 bases aligning to TRBD2. V gave up 5 bases and J gave up 9 bases; unmatched junction bases: 14. This CDR3 is 16 amino acids long. Germline CDR1 and CDR2: MDHEN and SYDVKM. Here the CDR3 reads CASSRASGRVPDVQYF. For the CDR3, the DNA is TGTGCCAGCAGTAGAGCTAGCGGGAGGGTCCCTGATGTGCAGTACTTC.

In DNA, the CDR3 is TGTGCCAGCAGTGATACAGTTTACAATGAGCAGTTCTTC. Encoded protein: CASSDTVYNEQFF. The genes are TRBV27 and TRBJ2-1; D call uncertain. Germline V gene sequence: CDR1 MNHEY, CDR2 SMNVEV (reference sequence). This CDR3 region has 13 residues. V lost 5 bases, J lost 4 bases, and 9 bases lay in between.